The entry that follows covers one T cell receptor (beta chain) sequence. The data stem from a study of blood T cell repertoires in COVID-19. Study as a whole: The study drew acute and convalescent COVID-19 samples from the United States, Italy and Spain. PBMCs, B-cell-depleted T cells, or T cells were the source of the cDNA or gDNA that made up the material.

In the original workflow: Counts of nucleated cells, estimated from reference gene primer amplification, were obtained. Method: immunoSEQ multiplex PCR; TCRdb's copy keeps in-frame clones and lacks some. Clonal size and the V and J genes are those of that table, whereas D and trimming came from the DNA. The sample consists of approximately 70,000 clones, around four fifths of them appearing once. The CDR3 is made up of 13 amino acids. The germline gives CDR1 SEHNR, CDR2 FQNEAQ (reference sequence). V was cut by 10 bases and J by 5 bases, with 16 bases left in between. Seattle patient enrollment occurred during active infection, with longitudinal follow-up thereafter.

The TCR was taken from a man aged 55 to 70 with COVID-19, enrolled during active disease. The chain is built from TRBV7-9 and TRBJ2-3; D might be TRBD2 (6 bases). The sequenced sample consisted of peripheral blood. Written as DNA, the CDR3 is TGTGCCACGCGGGGCCCTGGGGGAGATACGCAGTATTTT. Its translation is CATRGPGGDTQYF.